The rows below give T cell receptor beta chains drawn from one sample of a study of T cell responses to AZD1222 COVID-19 vaccine. Only in-frame clones appear in the TCRdb table, and some are missing; sequencing was by immunoSEQ multiplex PCR. The data show under 150,000 clones, around nine tenths seen once. Material: peripheral blood, obtained on day 0 of MenACWY control vaccination. Receptors were obtained from an adult in good health. The CDR3 runs from the conserved cysteine through the conserved F or W. The D gene is left open where the match is weak. Clone size is given for some rows only: seen once, a few or many times, or a class if the clone is expanded.

>TRBJ1-1|13|-|-|TRBV12-3/TRBV12-4
TGTGCCAGCAGTTTATCAGGGGAAGCTGAAGCTTTCTTT
CASSLSGEAEAFF
>TRBJ2-7|13|TRBD2|-|TRBV27
TGTGCCAGCAGTAGGGAGGGTGCGGGCGAGCAGTACTTC
CASSREGAGEQYF
>TRBJ1-1|13|-|-|TRBV5-1
TGCGCCAGCAGCTTGGATTGGGAGTTAGGAGCTTTCTTT
CASSLDWELGAFF
>TRBJ2-1|17|-|-|TRBV18
TGTGCCAGCTCACCACGGTTTGAAGGGCCAAACTACAATGAGCAGTTCTTC
CASSPRFEGPNYNEQFF
>TRBJ1-5|14|-|-|TRBV4-2
TGTGCCAGCAGCCAAGATCATAGCAATCAGCCCCAGCATTTT
CASSQDHSNQPQHF
>TRBJ2-3|13|TRBD2|-|TRBV7-3
TGTGCCAGCAGCTTTAGGGAGGGAGATACGCAGTATTTT
CASSFREGDTQYF
>TRBJ2-1|17|-|-|TRBV7-9
TGTGCCAGCAGCCTACTGTTGGGGGCAACGCGAGAAAATGAGCAGTTCTTC
CASSLLLGATRENEQFF
>TRBJ2-6|20|-|-|TRBV28
TGTGCCAGCAGTTTCTGGGACGTCCGGGATCACCGCTCTGGGGCCAACGTCCTGACTTTC
CASSFWDVRDHRSGANVLTF
>TRBJ1-2|14|TRBD1|-|TRBV18
TGTGCCAGCTCACCAGGACAGGCCAGAGATGGCTACACCTTC
CASSPGQARDGYTF
>TRBJ2-7|14|TRBD1|-|TRBV19
TGTGCCAGTATGAGGACAGGGGCCTCCTACGAGCAGTACTTC
CASMRTGASYEQYF
>TRBJ2-7|12|TRBD2|-|TRBV29-1
TGCAGCGTTGAGGCTAGCGGGTACGAGCAGTACTTC
CSVEASGYEQYF
>TRBJ1-1|13|-|-|TRBV10-2
TGCGCCAGTGCCGTCCTTACCCTTACTGAAGCTTTCTTT
CASAVLTLTEAFF
>TRBJ2-3|11|TRBD1|once|TRBV11-2
TGTGCCAGCAGCTTCCTAGGACAGGGAGAATTT
CASSFLGQGEF
>TRBJ1-1|13|-|-|TRBV27
TGTGCCAGCAGCCCACGAACCTTCACTGAAGCTTTCTTT
CASSPRTFTEAFF
>TRBJ2-7|15|TRBD2|-|TRBV18
TGTGCCAGCTCACCACCGACTAGCGGGGTCTACGAGCAGTACTTC
CASSPPTSGVYEQYF
>TRBJ2-1|16|-|once|TRBV5-1
TGCGCCAGCAGCTTGGATATTCTAGAGGCCTACAATGAGCAGTTCTTC
CASSLDILEAYNEQFF
>TRBJ1-1|17|-|-|TRBV19
TGTGCCAGTAGTATTCTGAGGGCCGAGGGACTGAACACTGAAGCTTTCTTT
CASSILRAEGLNTEAFF
>TRBJ2-2|15|-|-|TRBV7-2
TGTGCCAGCACCCACCAGGCCCCGAACACCGGGGAGCTGTTTTTT
CASTHQAPNTGELFF
>TRBJ2-1|11|-|-|TRBV7-9
TGTGCCAGCAGCTTAGGGGCGGAGCAGTTCTTC
CASSLGAEQFF
>TRBJ2-3|14|TRBD1|few|TRBV7-8
TGTGCCAGCAGCTGGACAGGACCCACAGATACGCAGTATTTT
CASSWTGPTDTQYF
>TRBJ1-1|13|-|-|TRBV20-1
TGCAGTGCTAGTCTGGGGTCGGACACTGAAGCTTTCTTT
CSASLGSDTEAFF
>TRBJ2-1|16|-|-|TRBV24-1
TGTGCCACCAGTGATTTGGACGGAGGGCCTATCAATGAGCAGTTCTTC
CATSDLDGGPINEQFF
>TRBJ1-6|14|-|-|TRBV27
TGTGCCAGCAGTTTTAGGGGGACGGATTCACCCCTCCACTTT
CASSFRGTDSPLHF
>TRBJ1-6|12|-|-|TRBV3-1/TRBV3-2
TGTGCCAGCAGCCGGGAGGGTTCACCCCTCCACTTT
CASSREGSPLHF
>TRBJ2-7|14|-|-|TRBV3-1/TRBV3-2
TGTGCCAGCAGCCCAGGGACATCAGTACACGAGCAGTACTTC
CASSPGTSVHEQYF
>TRBJ1-1|15|-|-|TRBV6-5
TGTGCCAGCAGTCCCCGCCGGGAGACGAACACTGAAGCTTTCTTT
CASSPRRETNTEAFF
>TRBJ2-7|14|TRBD2|-|TRBV2
TGTGCCACCCAGGGTGCGGGAGGGCTCTACGAGCAGTACTTC
CATQGAGGLYEQYF
>TRBJ2-5|14|TRBD1|-|TRBV27
TGTGCCAGCAGTCCCCAGACAGGGTCGGAGACCCAGTACTTC
CASSPQTGSETQYF
>TRBJ2-7|11|-|-|TRBV11-2
TGTGCCAGCAGCTCGTCGTTGAACAGGTTTTTC
CASSSSLNRFF
>TRBJ2-1|19|TRBD2|-|TRBV7-9
TGTGCCAGCAGCGAGGGACTAGCGGGGGGTGATTTCACTGCGGATGAGCAGTTCTTC
CASSEGLAGGDFTADEQFF
>TRBJ2-5|15|TRBD1|-|TRBV9
TGTGCCAGCAGCGTAGCCGGCAGGGGGCGGGAGACCCAGTACTTC
CASSVAGRGRETQYF
>TRBJ2-7|17|TRBD2|once|TRBV4-2
TGTGCCAGCAGCTCCCCCGCCGGGACTAGCGGGAGCTACGAGCAGTACTTC
CASSSPAGTSGSYEQYF
>TRBJ1-6|14|-|-|TRBV21-1
TGTGCCAGCAGCAAAGACAGGGGGGACTCACCCCTCCACTTT
CASSKDRGDSPLHF
>TRBJ2-5|16|-|once|TRBV19
TGTGCCAGTAGTCCCGCCGGGGCGCCGTCTATGGAGACCCAGTACTTC
CASSPAGAPSMETQYF
>TRBJ2-1|15|TRBD2|-|TRBV5-1
TGCGCCAGCAGCCCTAGCGGGAGAAGGTACAATGAGCAGTTCTTC
CASSPSGRRYNEQFF
>TRBJ1-6|14|TRBD1|-|TRBV9
TGTGCCAGCACCCTGGGACAGGGATTGACACCCCTCCACTTT
CASTLGQGLTPLHF
>TRBJ2-7|14|-|-|TRBV6-5
TGTGCCAGCAGGTCAAGGGGTGAGTTCTACGAGCAGTACTTC
CASRSRGEFYEQYF
>TRBJ1-1|14|-|-|TRBV5-5
TGTGCCAGCAGCTTGGCCATAAAGAACACTGAAGCTTTCTTT
CASSLAIKNTEAFF
>TRBJ1-2|14|TRBD1|few|TRBV19
TGTGCCAGTAGTATGCAGGGGGCGCTGGATGGCTACACCTTC
CASSMQGALDGYTF
>TRBJ1-5|14|TRBD1|-|TRBV2
TGTGCCAGCAGTGAACAGGGGGTTCAAGGGCCCCAGCATTTT
CASSEQGVQGPQHF
>TRBJ1-2|13|-|-|TRBV7-8
TGTGCCAGCAGCCCCGATGGTACTTATGGCTACACCTTC
CASSPDGTYGYTF
>TRBJ2-3|15|-|-|TRBV5-5
TGTGCCAGCAGCTTGGGAGGGAGGAGCACAGATACGCAGTATTTT
CASSLGGRSTDTQYF
>TRBJ1-1|13|-|-|TRBV27
TGTGCCAGCACGAGGGAGGGCTTAACTGAAGCTTTCTTT
CASTREGLTEAFF
>TRBJ1-1|15|-|-|TRBV18
TGTGCCAGCTCACCAGGGGCCGCATACAACACTGAAGCTTTCTTT
CASSPGAAYNTEAFF
>TRBJ2-7|10|-|-|TRBV20-1
TGCAGTGCTAGAGGCTTCGAGCAGTACTTC
CSARGFEQYF
>TRBJ2-7|17|-|-|TRBV3-1/TRBV3-2
TGTGCCAGCAGCCAGGAGTTACGGCTATCCTACTCCTACGAGCAGTACTTC
CASSQELRLSYSYEQYF
>TRBJ1-2|16|TRBD1|once|TRBV18
TGTGCCAGCTCACCACGGGTACGAGGACAGGGGGAAGGCTACACCTTC
CASSPRVRGQGEGYTF
>TRBJ2-3|11|-|-|TRBV2
TGTGCGAGCAGAGGTTCGGGTACGCAGTATTTT
CASRGSGTQYF
>TRBJ1-6|13|-|-|TRBV15
TGTGCCACCAGCAGAGCGAAGGAGGAACCCCTCCACTTT
CATSRAKEEPLHF